This paragraph covers one TCR beta chain sequence. The data belong to a study of technical replicates of blood from a few donors. Repertoires were generated with immunoSEQ multiplex PCR, while TCRdb's copy carries only in-frame clones and drops some. Here the sample spans some 62,000 clones, more than 75% being singletons. In germline, CDR1 is SGHTA, CDR2 FQGNSA. The J segment lost 8 bases and the V segment lost 8 bases, leaving 17 bases of the junction unmatched. The CDR3 runs to 15 residues. The sequence was obtained from a human donor in good health. Some clones in this sample may be carry-over from other donors' samples. The V and J genes are TRBV7-2 and TRBJ1-2; 7 nucleotides match TRBD1. Sequenced material: PBMCs. CDR3 coding DNA: TGTGCCAGCTCTCCCACAGGGGCCATTGGGTACGGCTACACCTTC. Protein product: CASSPTGAIGYGYTF.